In this sample, the clone carrying this T cell receptor (beta chain) turned up many times. Its target is unknown. Semi-nested PCR with Nested Universal Primer A followed constant-region reverse priming of full-length variable regions. Each CDR3 protein is one row after TCRdb ran MiXCR on the 5' RACE reads. The repertoire consists of 50,000 to 80,000 distinct CDR3 sequences, with around a fifth occurring once and the leading ten covering about 3%. Study-level points and caveats: Tumor memory CD4+ T cell TCR gene usage clustered with blood and lymph node memory CD4+ cells and lymph node naive CD4+ cells. Greatest tumor Treg TCR overlap was with tumor naive CD4+ cells.

The clonotype originates from a female donor with breast cancer. The specimen was memory CD4+ T cells sorted from a lymph node. Indicated subset: memory CD4+ T cells, CD4+CD45RO+CD25-.

CDR3 DNA: TGTGCCAGCAGTTTGACAGGGTACAACACCATATATTTT. Translation gives CASSLTGYNTIYF. The rearrangement joins TRBV25-1 to TRBJ1-3; 7 bases map to TRBD1. J gave up 7 bases and V 5 bases, and 5 bases lay outside the gene matches. The CDR3 covers 13 residues. CDR1 and CDR2 from the germline V gene are MGHDK and SYGVNS.